Presented here are 21 T cell receptor beta chains from one specimen sequenced in a study of regulatory T cells. The primer mix had 52 TRBV and 13 TRBJ primers. The method was immunoSEQ multiplex PCR; TCRdb's version includes in-frame clones alone and lacks a portion of them. The sample contains about 35,000 clones, approximately 91% of which appear only once. Antigens of these TCRs are unknown. General study points: Hydrophobic residues at CDR3 positions 6 and 7 were enriched in conventional CD4+ T cells of CD3G-deficient patients.

The sample taken for sequencing was conventional CD4+ T cells sorted from blood. All receptors derive from a person aged 18 to 30 with CD3G deficiency.

This rearrangement joins TRBV7-8 to TRBJ1-1; no clear D gene. V was trimmed by 1 base and J by 0 bases, leaving 6 bases between them. The CDR3 totals 14 residues. Germline V gene lookup returns CDR1 SGHVS and CDR2 FQNEAQ. CDR3: CASSLGAVNTEAFF. Here the CDR3 DNA reads TGTGCCAGCAGCTTAGGAGCGGTGAACACTGAAGCTTTCTTT. Filled out from reference TRBV7-8 and TRBJ1-1, the complete variable domain reads GAGVSQSPRYKVAKRGQDVALRCDPISGHVSLFWYQQALGQGPEFLTYFQNEAQLDKSGLPSDRFFAERPEGSVSTLKIQRTQQEDSAVYLCASSLGAVNTEAFFGQGTRLTVV.

This CDR3 is CASSRGNQETQYF. The CDR3 DNA is TGTGCCAGTAGTAGGGGTAACCAAGAGACCCAGTACTTC. J is TRBJ2-5 and V is TRBV19, with D hard to call. V dropped 4 bases and J dropped 0 bases, with 6 bases sitting between them. The CDR3 length is 13 residues. Germline V gene sequence: CDR1 LNHDA, CDR2 SQIVND (reference sequence).

This chain joins TRBV18 and TRBJ1-1; maybe TRBD1 (5 bases). The CDR3 contains 13 residues. Deletions cut 4 bases from V and 1 base from J, with 7 bases between. Germline lookup yields CDR1 KGHSH and CDR2 LQKENI. The DNA of the CDR3 is TGTGCCAGCTCACAGGGGAGGAACACTGAAGCTTTCTTT. It codes for CASSQGRNTEAFF. The whole variable domain, remainder taken from reference TRBV18 and TRBJ1-1, is NAGVMQNPRHLVRRRGQEARLRCSPMKGHSHVYWYRQLPEEGLKFMVYLQKENIIDESGMPKERFSAEFPKEGPSILRIQQVVRGDSAAYFCASSQGRNTEAFFGQGTRLTVV.

The chain uses TRBV6-4 and TRBJ1-1; 7 bases match TRBD1. The CDR3 is made up of 15 amino acids. CDR1 MRHNA and CDR2 SNTAGT come from the germline V gene. V lost 10 bases, J lost 6 bases, and 17 bases stayed unmatched. The CDR3 DNA is TGTGCCACACGACAGGGCGGTATATTCCGTCCTGAAGCTTTCTTT. It codes for CATRQGGIFRPEAFF.

The chain employs TRBV5-1 and TRBJ2-7; D gene uncertain. The CDR3 has 14 residues. Deletions cut 4 bases from V and 5 bases from J, with 16 bases between. CDR1 is SGHRS, CDR2 YFSETQ, per germline. The CDR3 sequence is CASSPGRPVDEQYF. CDR3 sequence (DNA): TGCGCCAGCAGCCCAGGCAGGCCCGTGGACGAGCAGTACTTC.

The CDR3: CASSRLSGGTDTQYF. Here the CDR3 DNA reads TGTGCCAGCAGCCGCCTTAGCGGGGGAACAGATACGCAGTATTTT. J is TRBJ2-3 and V is TRBV7-9; 9 positions match TRBD2. Germline values: CDR1 SEHNR, CDR2 FQNEAQ (reference sequence). The CDR3 has 15 amino acids. V was pared by 5 bases and J by 3 bases, with 6 bases of the junction left unmatched.

This CDR3 reads CASSPTDRINREQYF. The CDR3, as DNA: TGTGCCAGCTCACCGACGGACAGGATAAACCGCGAGCAGTACTTC. The chain has TRBV18 and TRBJ2-7; 7 bases are a match to TRBD1. This CDR3 has 15 amino acids. Germline V gives CDR1 KGHSH, CDR2 LQKENI. V trimming: 3 bases; J trimming: 6 bases; junction bases outside the gene matches: 11.

The chain employs TRBV6-1 and TRBJ1-1; D not certain. Germline CDR1 is MNHNS and CDR2 is SASEGT. The CDR3 extends over 16 amino acids. V lost 2 bases and J lost 7, with 20 bases in between. In DNA, the CDR3 is TGTGCCAGCAGTGAAAGCCCCCTGGGAGCTACCATTGAAGCTTTCTTT. Translated, it gives CASSESPLGATIEAFF.

V usage is TRBV28 and J usage is TRBJ2-7; TRBD2 agrees at 15 bases. Germline loops: CDR1 MDHEN, CDR2 SYDVKM. V dropped 3 bases and J dropped 5; count of bases not matched to a gene: 5. This CDR3 spans 16 amino acids. The CDR3 reads CASSLGTSGRRNEQYF. CDR3 in DNA: TGTGCCAGCAGTTTGGGGACTAGCGGGAGGAGGAACGAGCAGTACTTC.

The rearrangement uses TRBV11-2 and TRBJ2-1, with D possibly matching TRBD2 (6 bases). The V end lost 8 bases, the J end lost 0 bases, and 14 bases lay between the germline ends. This CDR3 contains 15 residues. Germline CDR1 SGHAT, CDR2 FQNNGV. CDR3 sequence (DNA): TGTGCCAGCCGTCGAGCGGGTAGCTCCTACAATGAGCAGTTCTTC. Its translation: CASRRAGSSYNEQFF.

The rearrangement uses TRBV4-1 and TRBJ2-6; 12 bases align to TRBD1. The germline V gene encodes CDR1 MGHRA and CDR2 YSYEKL. The V gene end was trimmed by 3 bases and the J gene end by 3 bases; junction bases not matched to a gene: 12. The CDR3 covers 20 residues. This chain's CDR3 is CASSHAAPGTGGFGANVLTF. DNA of the CDR3: TGCGCCAGCAGCCACGCGGCTCCTGGGACAGGGGGCTTTGGGGCCAACGTCCTGACTTTC.

V is TRBV6-1 and J is TRBJ1-6; D is unresolved. V lost 4 bases and J 9 bases, leaving 7 bases between the germline ends. Germline assignment: CDR1 MNHNS and CDR2 SASEGT. The CDR3 covers 12 residues. CDR3 DNA sequence: TGTGCCAGCAGTGTCAACAGTTCACCCCTCCACTTT. It codes for CASSVNSSPLHF.

V is TRBV7-9 and J is TRBJ2-3; D gene uncertain. V was shortened by 5 bases and J by 2 bases, with 11 bases between the two germline ends. The length of the CDR3 is 14 residues. The germline CDR1 and CDR2 sequences are SEHNR and FQNEAQ (reference sequence). DNA for the CDR3: TGTGCCAGCAGCCCGGGCGCCGACACAGATACGCAGTATTTT. It codes for CASSPGADTDTQYF.

The V and J genes are TRBV5-1 and TRBJ1-1, with 7 positions matching TRBD1. This CDR3 region has 13 residues. V was pared by 5 bases and J by 5 bases, with 6 bases of the junction left unmatched. Germline CDR1 is SGHRS and CDR2 is YFSETQ. This CDR3 reads CASRATGATEAFF. CDR3 nucleotide sequence: TGCGCCAGCAGAGCTACAGGGGCGACTGAAGCTTTCTTT.

The chain is built from TRBV28 and TRBJ2-7, with a tentative D call TRBD2 (6 bases). The CDR3 is 15 residues long. From germline, CDR1 is MDHEN and CDR2 SYDVKM. V lost 5 bases, J lost 0 bases, and 14 bases lay in between. The CDR3 here is CASSPPGVTSYEQYF. The CDR3 nucleotides are TGTGCCAGCAGTCCACCGGGAGTGACCTCCTACGAGCAGTACTTC.

This chain links TRBV28 with TRBJ2-7, with 9 nucleotides matching TRBD2. V shed 5 bases and J 3 bases; nucleotides not matched to a gene: 2. The germline CDR1 and CDR2 sequences are MDHEN and SYDVKM. CDR3 length: 13 amino acids. The CDR3 DNA reads as TGTGCCAGCAGTAGACTAGCGGTCTACGAGCAGTACTTC. Protein: CASSRLAVYEQYF.

The J gene is TRBJ1-2, the V gene TRBV10-3; 9 bases match TRBD1. The germline gives CDR1 ENHRY, CDR2 SYGVKD. The V segment lost 3 bases and the J segment 8 bases; nucleotides outside the gene matches: 7. The CDR3 has 14 amino acids. DNA of the CDR3: TGTGCCATCAGTGACCACCGGGACAGGGTGGGCTACACCTTC. Translated, it gives CAISDHRDRVGYTF.

V is TRBV6-1 and J is TRBJ1-2; D call uncertain. Trimming pared 2 bases from V and 3 bases from J, leaving 10 bases between. The V gene's germline CDR1 is MNHNS and CDR2 SASEGT. This CDR3 is 14 amino acids long. The CDR3: CASSEQGRYYGYTF. The CDR3 nucleotides read TGTGCCAGCAGTGAACAAGGACGGTACTATGGCTACACCTTC.

The chain uses TRBV7-2 and TRBJ1-2; no reliable D call. Germline V gene data show CDR1 as SGHTA and CDR2 as FQGNSA. The CDR3 runs to 14 residues. V was clipped by 1 base and J by 2 bases, with 8 bases between them. The CDR3 here is CASSLVSGNYGYTF. In nucleotides, the CDR3 is TGTGCCAGCAGCTTAGTGTCAGGCAACTATGGCTACACCTTC.

The chain employs TRBV10-3 and TRBJ2-7; TRBD2 agrees at 14 bases. This CDR3 has 15 residues. CDR1 is ENHRY, CDR2 SYGVKD, per germline. Trimming removed 4 bases from V and 6 bases from J; junction bases left unmatched: 5. The CDR3 region has the DNA TGTGCCATCAGTGTTGCGGGACTAGCGGGAGCCGAGCAGTACTTC. Its translation: CAISVAGLAGAEQYF.

The chain is built from TRBV6-1 and TRBJ2-3; the D gene is possibly TRBD2 (5 bases). The CDR3 is made up of 13 amino acids. V shed 6 bases and J shed 4 bases, with 11 bases lying between them. The V gene's germline CDR1 is MNHNS and CDR2 SASEGT. Here the CDR3 DNA reads TGTGCCAGCAGACGCTCCGGGGCAGATACGCAGTATTTT. Translated: CASRRSGADTQYF.